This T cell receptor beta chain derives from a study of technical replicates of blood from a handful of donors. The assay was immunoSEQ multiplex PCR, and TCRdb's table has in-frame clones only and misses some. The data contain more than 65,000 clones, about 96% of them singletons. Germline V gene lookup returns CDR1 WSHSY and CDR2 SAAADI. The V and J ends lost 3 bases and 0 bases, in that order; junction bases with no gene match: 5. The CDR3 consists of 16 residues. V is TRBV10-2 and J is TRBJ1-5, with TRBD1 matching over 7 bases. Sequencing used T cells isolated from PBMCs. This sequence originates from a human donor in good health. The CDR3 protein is CASSEATGSSNQPQHF. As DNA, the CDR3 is TGCGCCAGCAGTGAAGCGACAGGGAGTAGCAATCAGCCCCAGCATTTT.